This entry lists 15 T cell receptor beta chains sequenced from one sample in a study of cytomegalovirus exposure and HLA in healthy donors. Researchers ran the PCR with 60 Vbeta and 13 Jbeta primers. Method: immunoSEQ multiplex PCR; TCRdb's copy keeps in-frame clones and lacks some. This table has approximately 150,000 clones, 87% appearing once. The specimen sequenced was PBMCs. Receptor source: a woman aged 25-40 years in good health and CMV-seronegative.

The chain recombines TRBV18 with TRBJ2-2; 7 positions match TRBD1. The CDR3 covers 16 residues. Trimming removed 3 bases from V and 1 base from J; junction bases left unmatched: 5. The germline gives CDR1 KGHSH, CDR2 LQKENI. The DNA for the CDR3 is TGTGCCAGCTCACCTATAAGACAGGGGAACACCGGGGAGCTGTTTTTT. Its translation is CASSPIRQGNTGELFF.

The chain combines TRBV7-9 with TRBJ2-1, with a weak D call TRBD1 (8 bases). In germline, CDR1 is SEHNR, CDR2 FQNEAQ (reference sequence). The CDR3 length is 16 residues. V lost 5 bases and J 5 bases, leaving 19 bases between the germline ends. CDR3 coding DNA: TGTGCCAGCAGCCCCCGGACAGGGAGGGGGGACAATGAGCAGTTCTTC. This translates into CASSPRTGRGDNEQFF.

This rearrangement joins TRBV6-5 to TRBJ2-3; D is perhaps TRBD1 (8 bases). Germline V lookup: CDR1 MNHEY, CDR2 SVGAGI. The CDR3 has 15 amino acids. Trimming pared 6 bases from V and 3 bases from J, leaving 16 bases between. Written as DNA, the CDR3 is TGTGCCAGCAGATCTGACAGGGGAGGGACAGATACGCAGTATTTT. Translating gives CASRSDRGGTDTQYF.

This clone has just one count. This sequence joins TRBV19 and TRBJ2-3; TRBD1 matches at 9 bases. This CDR3 region has 13 residues. Germline CDR1 LNHDA, CDR2 SQIVND (reference sequence). The CDR3 sequence is CAARQGVSDTQYF. The DNA of the CDR3 is TGTGCAGCACGACAGGGGGTATCGGATACGCAGTATTTT. The complete variable domain, with remaining parts taken from reference TRBV19 and TRBJ2-3, reads DGGITQSPKYLFRKEGQNVTLSCEQNLNHDAMYWYRQDPGQGLRLIYYSQIVNDFQKGDIAEGYSVSREKKESFPLTVTSAQKNPTAFYLCAARQGVSDTQYFGPGTRLTVL.

The V call is TRBV9, the J call TRBJ2-7; D perhaps matches TRBD2 (6 bases). Per germline, CDR1 SGDLS and CDR2 YYNGEE. Trimming removed 4 bases from V and 5 bases from J, with 19 bases in between. The CDR3 covers 15 residues. This CDR3 reads CASSPDDLGLDEQYF. The DNA of the CDR3 is TGTGCCAGCAGCCCTGATGACTTGGGACTTGACGAGCAGTACTTC.

The chain carries TRBV5-1 and TRBJ1-4; D call uncertain. The CDR3 is 15 residues long. CDR1 is SGHRS, CDR2 YFSETQ, per germline. Trimming removed 1 base at V and 2 bases at J, with 9 bases between. The CDR3 sequence is CASSLRGSTNEKLFF. The CDR3 DNA follows: TGCGCCAGCAGCTTGCGCGGCAGCACTAATGAAAAACTGTTTTTT.

The chain has TRBV7-8 and TRBJ1-5; TRBD1 might be the D (5 bases). CDR1 and CDR2 from the germline V gene are SGHVS and FQNEAQ. The CDR3 has 17 residues. Trimming left V 5 bases short and J 0 bases short, with 17 bases between. CDR3 bases: TGTGCCAGCAGCCTCTCAAGGGGCAGGAGTAGCAATCAGCCCCAGCATTTT. Protein sequence: CASSLSRGRSSNQPQHF.

The sample holds one count of this clone. V is TRBV27 and J is TRBJ1-1, with 7 bases that match TRBD1. The CDR3 runs 15 residues. Looked up from germline, CDR1 is MNHEY and CDR2 is SMNVEV (reference sequence). V was clipped by 1 base and J by 4 bases; unmatched bases: 6. The CDR3 nucleotides are TGTGCCAGCAGTTTATATGGCAGGGGGGCCACTGAAGCTTTCTTT. As protein: CASSLYGRGATEAFF.

The V gene is TRBV28, the J gene TRBJ2-7; D is unclear. From germline, CDR1 is MDHEN and CDR2 SYDVKM. The CDR3 is made up of 11 amino acids. The CDR3 DNA is TGTGCATCAGGTCCCGCCTACGAGCAGTACTTC. It specifies CASGPAYEQYF.

This CDR3 is CASSAWDRVGEEKLFF. CDR3 nucleotide sequence: TGTGCCAGCAGCGCCTGGGACAGGGTAGGGGAAGAAAAACTGTTTTTT. This rearrangement joins TRBV11-2 to TRBJ1-4; 9 nucleotides line up with TRBD1. Trimming took 5 bases from V and 8 from J; bases not matched to a gene: 12. Germline CDR1 and CDR2: SGHAT and FQNNGV. The CDR3 totals 16 residues. The full variable domain, its missing parts supplied by reference TRBV11-2 and TRBJ1-4, is EAGVAQSPRYKIIEKRQSVAFWCNPISGHATLYWYQQILGQGPKLLIQFQNNGVVDDSQLPKDRFSAERLKGVDSTLKIQPAKLEDSAVYLCASSAWDRVGEEKLFFGSGTQLSVL.

This sequence joins TRBV7-9 and TRBJ2-3; D possibly corresponds to TRBD1 (6 bases). Germline V gene lookup returns CDR1 SEHNR and CDR2 FQNEAQ (reference sequence). The CDR3 sequence is 15 residues long. Trimming pared 5 bases from V and 2 bases from J, leaving 14 bases between. CDR3 amino acids: CASSRGQSPTDTQYF. The DNA for the CDR3 is TGTGCCAGCAGCCGCGGACAGTCTCCCACAGATACGCAGTATTTT. The entire variable domain, with the rest obtained from reference TRBV7-9 and TRBJ2-3, is as follows: DTGVSQNPRHKITKRGQNVTFRCDPISEHNRLYWYRQTLGQGPEFLTYFQNEAQLEKSRLLSDRFSAERPKGSFSTLEIQRTEQGDSAMYLCASSRGQSPTDTQYFGPGTRLTVL.

V and J are TRBV19 and TRBJ2-1; 15 bases are a match to TRBD2. J was trimmed by 8 bases and V by 9 bases; bases with no gene match: 5. CDR3 length: 14 amino acids. Per germline, CDR1 LNHDA and CDR2 SQIVND (reference sequence). This chain's CDR3 is CASGLAGGLDEQFF. The CDR3 bases are TGTGCCAGCGGACTAGCGGGAGGGCTGGATGAGCAGTTCTTC.

This clone came up once. The genes are TRBV10-2 and TRBJ1-6; a possible D gene is TRBD1 (6 bases). V shed 6 bases and J shed 8 bases, with 8 bases lying between them. The CDR3 has 12 amino acids. The V gene's germline CDR1 is WSHSY and CDR2 SAAADI. The CDR3 DNA follows: TGCGCCAGCAGGGCAGGGGATTCACCCCTCCACTTT. This translates into CASRAGDSPLHF.

The rearrangement links TRBV6-5 to TRBJ2-7; 8 bases line up with TRBD1. This CDR3 is 14 amino acids long. The V segment lost 6 bases and the J segment 2 bases; nucleotides outside the gene matches: 6. The germline V gene encodes CDR1 MNHEY and CDR2 SVGAGI. The DNA of the CDR3 is TGTGCCAGCAGGGCGACAGGGGAGACCTACGAGCAGTACTTC. It is translated as CASRATGETYEQYF.

This clone came up once. The chain links TRBV27 to TRBJ2-1; 7 positions agree with TRBD1. CDR3 length equals 14 residues. Unmatched junction bases numbered 8, after V lost 6 bases and J lost 6 bases. Looked up from germline, CDR1 is MNHEY and CDR2 is SMNVEV (reference sequence). As DNA, the CDR3 is TGTGCCAGCAGATACAGGGGATCGGGCAATGAGCAGTTCTTC. This gives the protein CASRYRGSGNEQFF.